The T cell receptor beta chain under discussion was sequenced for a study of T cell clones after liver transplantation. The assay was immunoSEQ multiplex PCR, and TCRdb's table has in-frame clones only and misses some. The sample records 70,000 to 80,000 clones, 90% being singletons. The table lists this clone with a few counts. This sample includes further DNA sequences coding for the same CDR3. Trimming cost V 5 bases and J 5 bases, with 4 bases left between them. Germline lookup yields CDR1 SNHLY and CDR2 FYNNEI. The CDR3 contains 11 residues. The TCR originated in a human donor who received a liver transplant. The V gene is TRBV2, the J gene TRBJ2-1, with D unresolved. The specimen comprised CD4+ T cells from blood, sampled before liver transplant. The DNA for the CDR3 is TGTGCCAGCAGTTACGACAATGAGCAGTTCTTC. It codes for CASSYDNEQFF.